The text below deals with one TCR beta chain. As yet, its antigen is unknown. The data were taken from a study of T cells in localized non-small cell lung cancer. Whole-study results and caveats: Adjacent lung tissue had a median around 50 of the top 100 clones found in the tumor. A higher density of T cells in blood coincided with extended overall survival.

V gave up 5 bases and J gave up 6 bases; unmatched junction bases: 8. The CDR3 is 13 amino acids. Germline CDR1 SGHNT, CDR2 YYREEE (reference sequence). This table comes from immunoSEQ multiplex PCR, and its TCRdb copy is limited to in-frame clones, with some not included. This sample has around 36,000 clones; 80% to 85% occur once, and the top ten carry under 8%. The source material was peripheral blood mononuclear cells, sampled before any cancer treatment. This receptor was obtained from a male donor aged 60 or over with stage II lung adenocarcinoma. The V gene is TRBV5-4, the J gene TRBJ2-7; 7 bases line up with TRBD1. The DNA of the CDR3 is TGTGCCAGCAGGATGACAGGGACCGGCGAGCAGTACTTC. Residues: CASRMTGTGEQYF. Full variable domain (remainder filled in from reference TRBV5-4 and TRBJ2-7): ETGVTQSPTHLIKTRGQQVTLRCSSQSGHNTVSWYQQALGQGPQFIFQYYREEENGRGNFPPRFSGLQFPNYSSELNVNALELDDSALYLCASRMTGTGEQYFGPGTRLTVT.